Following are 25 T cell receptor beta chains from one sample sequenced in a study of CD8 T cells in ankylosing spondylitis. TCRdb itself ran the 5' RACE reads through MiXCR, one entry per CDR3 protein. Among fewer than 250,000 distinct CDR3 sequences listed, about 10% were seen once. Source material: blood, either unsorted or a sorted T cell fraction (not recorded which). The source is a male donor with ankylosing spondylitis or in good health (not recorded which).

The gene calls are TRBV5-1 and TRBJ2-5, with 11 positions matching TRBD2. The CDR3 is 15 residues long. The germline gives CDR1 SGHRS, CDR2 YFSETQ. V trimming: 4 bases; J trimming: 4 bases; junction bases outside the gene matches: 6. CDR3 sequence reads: CASSVSGGARETQYF. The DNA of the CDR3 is TGCGCCAGCAGCGTTAGCGGGGGGGCTCGAGAGACCCAGTACTTC.

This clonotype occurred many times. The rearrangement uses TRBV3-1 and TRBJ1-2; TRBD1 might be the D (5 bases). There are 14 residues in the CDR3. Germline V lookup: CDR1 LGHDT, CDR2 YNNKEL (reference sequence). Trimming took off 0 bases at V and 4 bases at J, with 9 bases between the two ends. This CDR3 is CASSQDTGRYGYTF. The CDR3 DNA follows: TGTGCCAGCAGCCAAGATACAGGCCGCTATGGCTACACCTTC.

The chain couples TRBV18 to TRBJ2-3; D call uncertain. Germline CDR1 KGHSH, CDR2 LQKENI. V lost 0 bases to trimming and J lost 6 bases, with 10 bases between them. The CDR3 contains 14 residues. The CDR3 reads CASSPPTARDTQYF. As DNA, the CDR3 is TGTGCCAGCTCACCACCGACTGCCAGGGATACGCAGTATTTT.

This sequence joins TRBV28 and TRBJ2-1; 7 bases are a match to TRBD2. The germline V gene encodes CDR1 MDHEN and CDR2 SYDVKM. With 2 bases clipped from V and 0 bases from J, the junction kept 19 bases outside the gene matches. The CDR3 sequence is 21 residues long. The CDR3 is CASSLRLGAWPGTTSYNEQFF. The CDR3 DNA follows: TGTGCCAGCAGTTTAAGGCTTGGGGCGTGGCCTGGGACTACCTCCTACAATGAGCAGTTCTTC.

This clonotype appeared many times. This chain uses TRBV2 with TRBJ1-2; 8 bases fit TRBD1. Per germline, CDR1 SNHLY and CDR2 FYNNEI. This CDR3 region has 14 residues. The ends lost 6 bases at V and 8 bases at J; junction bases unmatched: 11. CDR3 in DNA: TGTGCCAGCAGCTACCAGGGGGCGAGCGGCGGCTACACCTTC. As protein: CASSYQGASGGYTF. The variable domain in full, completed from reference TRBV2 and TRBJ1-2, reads EPEVTQTPSHQVTQMGQEVILRCVPISNHLYFYWYRQILGQKVEFLVSFYNNEISEKSEIFDDQFSVERPDGSNFTLKIRSTKLEDSAMYFCASSYQGASGGYTFGSGTRLTVV.

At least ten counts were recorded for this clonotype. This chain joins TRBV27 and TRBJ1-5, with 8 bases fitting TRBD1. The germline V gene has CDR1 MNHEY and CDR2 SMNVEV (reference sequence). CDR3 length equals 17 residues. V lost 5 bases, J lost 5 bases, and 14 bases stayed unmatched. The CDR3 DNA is TGTGCCAGCAGTCCCAAACCTCTCAGGGGGCTAGATCAGCCCCAGCATTTT. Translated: CASSPKPLRGLDQPQHF.

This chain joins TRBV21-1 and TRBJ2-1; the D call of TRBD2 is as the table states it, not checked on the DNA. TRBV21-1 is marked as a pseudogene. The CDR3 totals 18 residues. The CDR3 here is CASSKVLGLAGGPNEQFF. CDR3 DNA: TGTGCCAGCAGCAAAGTTCTTGGACTAGCGGGGGGCCCCAATGAGCAGTTCTTC.

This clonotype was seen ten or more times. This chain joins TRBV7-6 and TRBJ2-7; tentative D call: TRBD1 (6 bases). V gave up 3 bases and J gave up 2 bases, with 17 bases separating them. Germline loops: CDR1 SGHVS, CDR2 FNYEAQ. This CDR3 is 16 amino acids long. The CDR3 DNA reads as TGTGCCAGCAGCTTGGCCTCCGGGACAACTACCTACGAGCAGTACTTC. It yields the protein CASSLASGTTTYEQYF.

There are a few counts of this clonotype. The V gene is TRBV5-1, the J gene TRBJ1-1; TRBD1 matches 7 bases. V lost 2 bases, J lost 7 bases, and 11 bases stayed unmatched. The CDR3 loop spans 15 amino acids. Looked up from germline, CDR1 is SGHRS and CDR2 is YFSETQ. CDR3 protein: CASSLETGTEGEAFF. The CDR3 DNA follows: TGCGCCAGCAGCTTAGAAACCGGGACAGAGGGTGAAGCTTTCTTT.

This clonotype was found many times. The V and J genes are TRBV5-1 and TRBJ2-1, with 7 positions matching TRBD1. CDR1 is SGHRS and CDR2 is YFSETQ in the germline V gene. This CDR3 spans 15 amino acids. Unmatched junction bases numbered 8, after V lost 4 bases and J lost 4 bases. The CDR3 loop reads CASSDTGASYNEQFF. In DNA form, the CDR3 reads TGCGCCAGCAGCGACACAGGGGCGTCTTACAATGAGCAGTTCTTC.

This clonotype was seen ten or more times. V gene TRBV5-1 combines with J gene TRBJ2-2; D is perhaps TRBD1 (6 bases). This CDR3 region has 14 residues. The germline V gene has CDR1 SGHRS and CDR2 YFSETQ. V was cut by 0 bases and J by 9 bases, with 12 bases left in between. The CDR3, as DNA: TGCGCCAGCAGCTTGGGTGCAGGGGCGAGGGAGCTGTTTTTT. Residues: CASSLGAGARELFF.

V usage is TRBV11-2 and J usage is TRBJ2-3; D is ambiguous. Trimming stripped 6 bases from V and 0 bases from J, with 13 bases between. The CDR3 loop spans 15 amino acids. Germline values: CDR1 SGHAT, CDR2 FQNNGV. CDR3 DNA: TGTGCCAGCAGTGCAAACCCGGTTAGCACAGATACGCAGTATTTT. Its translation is CASSANPVSTDTQYF.

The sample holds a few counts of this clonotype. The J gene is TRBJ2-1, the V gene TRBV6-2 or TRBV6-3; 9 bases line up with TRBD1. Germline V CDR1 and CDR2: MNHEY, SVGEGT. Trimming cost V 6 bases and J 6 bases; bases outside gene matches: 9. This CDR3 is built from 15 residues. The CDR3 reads CASSYAGTGINEQFF. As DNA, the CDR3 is TGTGCCAGCAGCTACGCCGGGACAGGGATCAATGAGCAGTTCTTC.

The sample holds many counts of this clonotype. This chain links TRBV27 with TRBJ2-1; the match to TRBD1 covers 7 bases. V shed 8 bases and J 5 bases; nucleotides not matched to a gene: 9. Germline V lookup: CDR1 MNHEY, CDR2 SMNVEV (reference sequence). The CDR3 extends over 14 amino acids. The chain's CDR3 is CASGTEREDNEQFF. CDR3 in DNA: TGTGCCAGCGGGACAGAACGGGAAGACAATGAGCAGTTCTTC.

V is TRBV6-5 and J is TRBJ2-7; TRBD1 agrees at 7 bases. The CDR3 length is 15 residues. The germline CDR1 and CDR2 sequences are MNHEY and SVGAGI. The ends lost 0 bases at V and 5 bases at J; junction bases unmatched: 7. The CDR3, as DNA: TGTGCCAGCAGTTACTCGGTAACAGGGGAAAACGAGCAGTACTTC. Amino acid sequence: CASSYSVTGENEQYF.

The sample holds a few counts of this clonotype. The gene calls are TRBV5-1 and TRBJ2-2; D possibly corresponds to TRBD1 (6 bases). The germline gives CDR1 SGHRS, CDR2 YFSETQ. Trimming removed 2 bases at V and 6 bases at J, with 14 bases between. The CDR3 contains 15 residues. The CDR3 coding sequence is TGCGCCAGCAGCTTAGATACAGGGCGGTCCGGGGAGCTGTTTTTT. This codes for CASSLDTGRSGELFF.

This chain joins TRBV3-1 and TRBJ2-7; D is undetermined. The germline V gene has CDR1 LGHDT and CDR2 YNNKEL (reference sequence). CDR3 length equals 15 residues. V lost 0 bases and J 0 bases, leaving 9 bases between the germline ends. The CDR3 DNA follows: TGTGCCAGCAGCCAAGAAGGTCTGGTCTCCTACGAGCAGTACTTC. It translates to CASSQEGLVSYEQYF.

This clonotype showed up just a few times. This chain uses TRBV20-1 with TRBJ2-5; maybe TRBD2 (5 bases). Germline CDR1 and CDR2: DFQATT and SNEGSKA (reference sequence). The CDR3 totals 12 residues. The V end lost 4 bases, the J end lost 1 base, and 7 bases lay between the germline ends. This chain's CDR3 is CSAMTTQETQYF. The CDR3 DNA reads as TGCAGTGCTATGACTACCCAAGAGACCCAGTACTTC.

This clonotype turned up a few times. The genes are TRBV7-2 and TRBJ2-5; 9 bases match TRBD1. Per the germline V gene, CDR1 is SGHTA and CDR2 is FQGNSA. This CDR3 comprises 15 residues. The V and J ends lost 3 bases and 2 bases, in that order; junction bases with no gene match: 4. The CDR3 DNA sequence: TGTGCCAGCAGCTTGGACAGGGGTATACAAGAGACCCAGTACTTC. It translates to CASSLDRGIQETQYF.

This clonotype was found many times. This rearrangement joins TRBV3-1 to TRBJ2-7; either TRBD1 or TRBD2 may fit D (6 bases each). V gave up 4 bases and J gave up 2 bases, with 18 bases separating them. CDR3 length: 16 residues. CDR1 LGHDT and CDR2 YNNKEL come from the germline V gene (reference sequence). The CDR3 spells CASSPILGGSAYEQYF. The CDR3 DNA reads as TGTGCCAGCAGCCCTATTTTGGGGGGCTCGGCCTACGAGCAGTACTTC.

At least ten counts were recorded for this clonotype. CDR3 DNA sequence: TGTGCCAGCAGCCTCACTACCACAGATACGCAGTATTTT. Translated: CASSLTTTDTQYF. V is TRBV4-2 and J is TRBJ2-3; D gene uncertain. This CDR3 has 13 amino acids. Germline-derived CDR1 and CDR2 are LGHNA and YNFKEQ. With 4 bases removed from V and 2 bases from J, the gap between germline ends came to 7 bases.

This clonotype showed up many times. CDR3 coding DNA: TGTGCCAGCAGTTTTGGGACAGACCTCTATGGCTACACCTTC. This codes for CASSFGTDLYGYTF. The rearrangement links TRBV12-3 or TRBV12-4 to TRBJ1-2, with 7 nucleotides matching TRBD1. Germline trimming cut 3 bases from V and 4 bases from J; bases unmatched to any gene: 5. This CDR3 contains 14 residues.

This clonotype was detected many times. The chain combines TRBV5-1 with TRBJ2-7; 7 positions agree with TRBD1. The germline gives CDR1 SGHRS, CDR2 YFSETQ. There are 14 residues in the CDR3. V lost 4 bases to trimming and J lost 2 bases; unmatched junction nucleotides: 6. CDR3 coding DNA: TGCGCCAGCAGCACCGGACAGGTTCCCTACGAGCAGTACTTC. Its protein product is CASSTGQVPYEQYF.

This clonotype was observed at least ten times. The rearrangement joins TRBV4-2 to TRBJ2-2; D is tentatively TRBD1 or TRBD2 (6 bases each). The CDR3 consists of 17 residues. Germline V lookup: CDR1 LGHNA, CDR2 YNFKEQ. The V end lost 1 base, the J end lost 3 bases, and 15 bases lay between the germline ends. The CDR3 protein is CASSQAGGGTYTGELFF. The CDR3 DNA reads TGTGCCAGCAGCCAAGCCGGGGGCGGGACCTACACCGGGGAGCTGTTTTTT.

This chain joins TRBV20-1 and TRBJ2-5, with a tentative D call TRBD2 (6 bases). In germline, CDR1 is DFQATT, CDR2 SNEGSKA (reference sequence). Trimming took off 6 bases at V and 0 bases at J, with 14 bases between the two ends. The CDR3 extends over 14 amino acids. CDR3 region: CSAGGPGDQETQYF. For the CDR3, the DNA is TGCAGTGCCGGCGGTCCGGGGGACCAAGAGACCCAGTACTTC.